The entry below gives a single T cell receptor (beta chain) sequence along with its context. This clonotype occurred many times. Its antigen is still unknown. Base qualities are not provided; no much larger clone lies one nucleotide away. The data stem from a study of regulatory T cells in long-lasting Graves disease listed by TCRdb under 2021. Regarding the complete study: Antithyroid drugs had been taken for less than 3 months by newly diagnosed Graves' disease patients. Patients with persistent Graves' disease were compared with patients with newly diagnosed Graves' disease using TCR sequencing and RNA sequencing of peripheral blood. The study was conducted in China and was registered as a clinical trial. A total of 33 samples were covered by TCR sequencing, comprising approximately 13 persistent and 20 or so newly diagnosed Graves' disease patients.

V is pared back by 2 bases and J by 5 bases, with 9 bases lying between the germline termini. Taken from cysteine to phenylalanine, the CDR3 has 14 residues. Only the CDR3 DNA stays, 42 bases, in frame from base 1. Sequences MNHNS (CDR1) and SASEGT (CDR2) are obtained from the germline V gene. The study at large found these results: The study examined only peripheral blood because the primary lesion, thyroid tissue, could not be accessed. Compared with newly diagnosed patients, patients with persistent Graves' disease had lower TCR Shannon entropy and fewer highly expanded clones, which suggests clonal expansion. Sequencing and analysis were restricted to the TCR beta chain. The small sample size was acknowledged by the authors as a limitation that may reduce accuracy. Persistent patients shared more public clonotypes among themselves (around 3,000) than newly diagnosed patients did (approximately 870). Persistent disease showed preferential use of TRBV28, TRBJ1-2 and TRBJ2-5, whereas newly diagnosed disease favored TRBV20-1 and TRBJ2-1.

The time point label of this sample denotes: newly diagnosed GD, antithyroid drugs for less than 3 months. RNA was extracted from PBMCs in TRIzol for both TCR sequencing and RNA sequencing. The diagnosis of Graves' disease followed American Thyroid Association guidelines. The patients came from an endocrinology department in Xi'an, China. Each patient gave approximately 10 milliliters of peripheral blood, collected in an EDTA anticoagulant tube. Ficoll Paque Plus density gradient separation was used to isolate PBMCs, and no additional T cell sorting was done. An Agilent 2100 Bioanalyzer and agarose gel were used to check RNA quality, while a NanoDrop 2000 measured RNA concentration. Library preparation used multiplex PCR. Sequencing relied on an Illumina HiSeq 4000. iRepertoire HTBI primers and Arm-PCR amplification of CDR3 regions were used to construct TCR beta libraries. Before sequencing, the PCR products went through gel purification. Regarding the original processing steps: A total of fewer than 65 TRBV and more than twelve TRBJ segments were identified across samples and were used for gene usage analysis of CDR3 amino acid clonotypes. COPE and FqMerger were used to merge the filtered high-quality paired reads into contigs. Contigs were aligned with BLAST to IMGT TRBV, TRBD and TRBJ reference genes, and CDR3 was defined per IMGT. Highly expanded clones were defined as clonotypes with a frequency above 0.1%. Repertoire diversity was measured by Shannon entropy, and V-J evenness by the Gini coefficient. Public clonotypes were defined as clonotypes shared by more than one individual. TCRdb's own reprocessing of the public reads used fastp at Q25 and MiXCR and kept productive beta chains. One record per CDR3 amino acid sequence lists the most common genes and DNA. The V and J calls follow TCRdb's processing rather than the paper's. The sample table holds around 500,000 distinct CDR3 sequences, of which roughly 13% were seen once. The ten biggest clones cover roughly a tenth of the sample.

The sample was also linked to a second study, of T cells in Graves' hyperthyroidism and ophthalmopathy. Looking at the second paper: Graves' hyperthyroidism was defined as stable when no progression to ophthalmopathy occurred over 18 months of follow-up. The hyperthyroidism patients were between 18 and 65 years old and newly diagnosed, with a disease duration of less than 2 months. Patients with uncontrolled infections, other autoimmune diseases, pregnancy or lactation were excluded. Clinical symptoms, serum thyroxine and TRAb, thyroid ultrasound, and orbital computed tomography formed the basis for the diagnoses. The TCR CDR3 was subjected to a first round of RT-PCR using the HTBI primer set and the Qiagen OneStep RT-PCR kit. Blood samples also contained most of the expanded thyroid clonotypes (frequency above 0.001), which suggests that blood repertoires may reflect thyroid immune responses. A 13 V-J signature model separated ophthalmopathy from stable hyperthyroidism, with just over 85% sensitivity and roughly 81% specificity in cross-validation and 80%/75% in testing. In validation, the model predicted progression to ophthalmopathy a median of 6.5 months before onset, with roughly 68% sensitivity and about 72% specificity. A discovery cohort of approximately 97 patients, approximately 44 with Graves' ophthalmopathy and about 60 with stable Graves' hyperthyroidism, was used to find distinguishing TCR V-J signatures. An independent validation cohort of under 20 hyperthyroidism patients and about 16 patients who later progressed to ophthalmopathy tested prospective prediction of ophthalmopathy. The 95 to 100 discovery patients were divided at random into training and test sets in a 7:3 ratio. In addition, the study compared T-cell repertoires in thyroid tissue and in blood from 6 or 7 Graves' hyperthyroidism patients. After blood sampling, hyperthyroidism patients were treated with methimazole at a starting dose of 30 mg daily, and ophthalmopathy patients were treated with high-dose intravenous methylprednisolone. Libraries were constructed in a second round of multiplex PCR, after which size selection and purification were performed. The libraries were sequenced on an Illumina HiSeq2000 using paired-end 100 bp reads. SOAPnuke was used to process the raw data, throwing out any read that contained adapters or uncalled bases, had a mean Phred below 15, or lacked an exact constant-primer or identifier match. High-quality paired reads were merged with COPE v1.2.5, and unique nucleotide sequences were defined as clonotypes. MiTCR v1.1 was used to align clonotypes to the IMGT TRBV, TRBD and TRBJ reference segments. The analysis included only V-J combinations with a frequency above 0.0001, which together covered over 98% of the repertoires. The TCS score was defined as F50 (clonal expansion) divided by E x V (chaos), with BLOSUM62-based TCRdist calculated between CDR3 peptides within each V-J. Welch's t-statistics and random forest reduced roughly 540 V-J features to fewer than 15, which were used in a naive Bayes classifier (R e1071). No statistical method was used to set the sample size in advance, and investigators knew the group allocation. The paper reports TCR Vbeta CDR3 sequencing of some 140 peripheral blood samples: approximately 43 ophthalmopathy, 70 to 85 hyperthyroidism and some 17 progressor patients.

The chain is encoded by TRBV6-1 joined to TRBJ2-2, with no D gene named confidently. Sequencing was performed on peripheral blood mononuclear cells (PBMCs), taken at new diagnosis, from a patient treated with antithyroid drugs. This TCR came from a man aged 25-45 years with Graves disease. Donor details come from another sample of the same person, matched by shared clones. The nucleotides read TGTGCCAGCAGTGAACGATGGAGAACCGGGGAGCTGTTTTTT. This is translated as CASSERWRTGELFF.